The TCR beta chain described here comes from a study of blood T cell repertoires in COVID-19. Study overall: Sites across the United States, Italy and Spain contributed samples from acute and convalescent COVID-19. From T cells, B-cell-depleted T cells, or PBMCs came the material, which was cDNA or gDNA.

This CDR3 has 14 amino acids. Losses at the gene ends were 2 bases for V and 0 bases for J; bases not matched to a gene: 0. Germline CDR1 is MDHEN and CDR2 is SYDVKM. As to this clone: Additional DNA sequences in this sample encode the identical CDR3.

Produced via immunoSEQ multiplex PCR; TCRdb's table is partial and in-frame only. The sample holds about 270,000 clones, 70% to 90% seen once. Across under 25 US areas, participants ranged in age from roughly 18 to 95 years. Cohort assignment relied on participant-reported clinical history. The specimen was PBMCs or T cells enriched from blood (not recorded which). V is TRBV28 and J is TRBJ1-1; 7 nucleotides match TRBD1. The receptor comes from a young woman with acute COVID-19. The DNA for the CDR3 is TGTGCCAGCAGTTTAAGGGGGCTGAACACTGAAGCTTTCTTT. This codes for CASSLRGLNTEAFF.